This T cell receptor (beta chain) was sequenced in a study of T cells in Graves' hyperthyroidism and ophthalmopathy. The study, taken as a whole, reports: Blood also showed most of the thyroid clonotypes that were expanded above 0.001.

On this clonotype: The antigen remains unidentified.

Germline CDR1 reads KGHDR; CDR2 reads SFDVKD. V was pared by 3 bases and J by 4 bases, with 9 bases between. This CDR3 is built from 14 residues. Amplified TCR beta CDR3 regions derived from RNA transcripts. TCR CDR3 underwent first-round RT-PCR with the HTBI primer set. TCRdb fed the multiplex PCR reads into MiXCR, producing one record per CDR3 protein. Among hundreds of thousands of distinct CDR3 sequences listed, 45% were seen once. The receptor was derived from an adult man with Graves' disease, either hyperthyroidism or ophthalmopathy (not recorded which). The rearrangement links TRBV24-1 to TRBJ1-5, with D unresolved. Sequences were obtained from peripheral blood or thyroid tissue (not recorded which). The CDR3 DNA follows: TGTGCCACCAGTGATACCTACGGTAATCAGCCCCAGCATTTT. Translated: CATSDTYGNQPQHF.